In this sample, the clone carrying this T cell receptor (beta chain) turned up once. The antigen remains unidentified. The study drew the donors from its roughly 120-subject validation cohort, separate from the approximately 670-subject first cohort. The table came from immunoSEQ multiplex PCR; TCRdb's copy has only in-frame clones and leaves some out. The table records approximately 280,000 clones, roughly 90% of them present only once. The source of the sample is a study of cytomegalovirus exposure and HLA in healthy donors. Notes on the study in general: Diagnosis of cytomegalovirus status made by the classifier reportedly showed high specificity and sensitivity. Subsequent analysis revealed that first-cohort TCR clusters tended to co-occur in the roughly 120 validation repertoires. Cytomegalovirus-associated TCR beta chains were listed, numbering more than 150.

This CDR3 has 15 amino acids. Germline CDR1 reads MGHDK; CDR2 reads SYGVNS. V lost 4 bases to trimming and J lost 3 bases; unmatched junction nucleotides: 9. The chain couples TRBV25-1 to TRBJ2-7, with 7 bases that match TRBD1. Sequencing was carried out using PBMCs. This clonotype was obtained from a woman under 30 in good health and CMV-seronegative. The chain's CDR3 is CASSGEGAHFYEQYF. Here the CDR3 DNA reads TGTGCCAGCAGTGGAGAGGGGGCGCATTTCTACGAGCAGTACTTC.